Listed here is a single T cell receptor (beta chain). The specificity of this receptor is unknown. The record has no base qualities; no much larger clone is one base away. The data were obtained in a study of blood T cell repertoires in COVID-19 (dated by TCRdb to 2018 to 2021). About the study as a whole: Collaborator samples came from the United States, Italy and Spain and covered acute and convalescent phases of COVID-19. Subjects who had been exposed to COVID-19, were actively infected with it, or had recovered from it provided the deeply sampled blood TCRbeta repertoires that made up the dataset. The material from the prospective study consisted of cDNA or gDNA derived from T cells, B-cell-depleted T cells, or PBMCs. The repertoires were made available in a free public database intended to serve as a resource for research on the immune response to SARS-CoV-2. HLA class I and class II types, where available, came from metadata supplied by the sample provider rather than from assay-based typing. Sample metadata almost always included a de-identified subject ID, COVID-19 status, age in years and sex. Samples were obtained from the ongoing ImmuneRACE study (first 160 participants) and from 1,254 subjects provided by 6 global collaborators.

One collaborating source in Seattle enrolled patients during active infection and followed them longitudinally through the course of disease. Collaborating institutions collected whole blood in K2EDTA tubes following their own protocols. For TCRbeta analysis, collaborators shipped samples as frozen whole blood, isolated PBMCs, or DNA extracted from either of those sample types. TCRbeta CDR3 regions were amplified from genomic DNA using the immunoSEQ Assay, a bias-controlled multiplex PCR. In the authors' own workflow: Within the assay, amplification of reference gene primers was used to estimate how many nucleated cells each sample contained. To quantify the absolute abundance of each unique TCRbeta CDR3 rearrangement, sequence reads were collapsed and filtered. For each sample, productive Simpson clonality was calculated as the square root of Simpson's diversity index across productive rearrangements. TCRdb's version of the immuneACCESS table is confined to in-frame rearrangements and falls short of the full clone set. An unresolved V gene accounts for under half of the shortfall where checked; the remainder is of unknown origin. The V and J calls and the clone size are those of that table, but D and trimming were determined from the DNA. The sample table records about 120,000 clones; 85% to 90% of these occur just once. Clones ranked in the top ten supply around 4% of the sample.

Study-wide findings and limitations: The amount of clinical and demographic metadata varied by source and participant and was provided uncurated.

Unmatched junction bases come to 6, with V trimmed by 5 bases and J by 2 bases. Reading from cysteine to phenylalanine, the CDR3 counts 16 amino acids. Only the CDR3 region is kept as DNA, spanning 48 bases read in frame from base 1. CDR1 is given as KGHSH and CDR2 as LQKENI, both from the germline V gene. This receptor was identified in a woman between 55 and 75 years old with COVID-19, enrolled during active disease. The specimen sequenced was peripheral blood. In this chain, TRBV18 is recombined with TRBJ2-6; the central 7 bases match TRBD1. The CDR3 region: CASSTSGGAGANVLTF. The nucleotide sequence is TGTGCCAGCTCAACCTCAGGGGGTGCTGGGGCCAACGTCCTGACTTTC.